This T cell receptor (beta chain) is drawn from a study of human T cells and chemical hapten exposure. The CDR3 runs 18 residues. Germline CDR1 reads DFQATT; CDR2 reads SNEGSKA (reference sequence). V was pared by 1 base and J by 2 bases, with 11 bases of the junction left unmatched. Time point noted: healthy volunteer bleed at 6 weeks. Total RNA came from unfractionated whole blood. Per the authors' pipeline: Samples contained a median of around 89,000 TCRs, with a range of roughly 20,000 to 700,000. From the RACE reads, TCRdb called clonotypes with MiXCR, one entry per CDR3 protein. The V and J calls reflect TCRdb's pipeline rather than the authors' work. The top ten clones hold around 13% of a sample with about 34,000 distinct CDR3 sequences, approximately 5.5% of them seen once. Study-wide results and limits: The number of TCRs over 1 in 1000 frequency stayed unchanged after DPC.

Notes on this clonotype: What it binds is unknown.

This receptor was obtained from a human donor in good health. Some clones in this sample may be carry-over from other donors' samples. The specimen sequenced was whole blood. This chain joins TRBV20-1 and TRBJ1-3, with 10 bases lining up with TRBD1. This chain's CDR3 is CSARAPGTGVLTGNTIYF. The CDR3 nucleotides read TGCAGTGCTAGAGCTCCCGGGACAGGGGTACTGACTGGAAACACCATATATTTT.